The 21 T cell receptor beta chains listed next were all sequenced from one sample in a study of T-cell reconstitution after alpha-beta-depleted transplantation in children (dated by TCRdb to the mid-2010s). The sample's treatment or condition label, decoded: allogeneic hematopoietic cell transplantation with graft depleted of TCRalphabeta T cells and CD19 B cells. Preparation of the library involved PCR. Sequencing was performed on an Illumina HiSeq 2500. TCR library preparation used molecular barcoding, with unique molecular identifiers applied to normalize quantification of the TCRbeta repertoire. Through fastp at Q25 and MiXCR, TCRdb rebuilt clones from the public reads, retaining in-frame beta chains. Entries are consolidated by CDR3 protein sequence, retaining the most common genes and DNA. This sample lists about 160,000 distinct CDR3 sequences; roughly 10% were detected once. Roughly 13% of the sample comes from the top ten.

Sequences were derived from PBMCs, sampled before TCRalphabeta/CD19-depleted stem cell transplant. The origin of the receptors is a boy between 2 and 10 years old with acute myeloid leukemia, due to receive a stem cell transplant.

This clonotype was recorded at least ten times. V usage is TRBV5-1 and J usage is TRBJ2-7, with a weak D call TRBD1 (6 bases). CDR1 and CDR2 from the germline V gene are SGHRS and YFSETQ. The length of the CDR3 is 14 residues. V was cut by 0 bases and J by 4 bases, with 11 bases left in between. Written as DNA, the CDR3 is TGCGCCAGCAGCTTGGAGGGGGAACAATACGAGCAGTACTTC. It codes for CASSLEGEQYEQYF.

This clonotype came up many times. J is TRBJ2-1 and V is TRBV20-1, with TRBD2 identical over 8 bases. The CDR3 length is 17 residues. Germline values: CDR1 DFQATT, CDR2 SNEGSKA (reference sequence). The V gene end was trimmed by 0 bases and the J gene end by 0 bases; junction bases not matched to a gene: 7. The CDR3 nucleotides read TGCAGTGCTAGAGATTTTCGGGGGGGAAGCTCCTACAATGAGCAGTTCTTC. This gives the protein CSARDFRGGSSYNEQFF.

This clonotype occurred once. This may stem from a read error, because a much larger clone lies one nucleotide away. Here the CDR3 reads CASSRRTVNTEDFF. The CDR3 DNA reads as TGTGCCAGCAGCCGCCGGACGGTGAACACTGAAGATTTCTTT. The chain combines TRBV3-1 with TRBJ1-1, with unresolved D. Germline V CDR1 and CDR2: LGHDT, YNNKEL (reference sequence). CDR3 length: 14 residues.

The sample holds many counts of this clonotype. V and J are TRBV6-5 and TRBJ1-2; D is ambiguous. This CDR3 has 16 residues. The V and J ends lost 0 bases and 2 bases respectively, with 13 bases between them. Germline assignment: CDR1 MNHEY and CDR2 SVGAGI. In nucleotides, the CDR3 is TGTGCCAGCAGTTACTCGACTTTAGACACGAACTATGGCTACACCTTC. Translation: CASSYSTLDTNYGYTF.

This clonotype was seen at least ten times. This chain links TRBV2 with TRBJ2-3; no firm D call. Per the germline V gene, CDR1 is SNHLY and CDR2 is FYNNEI. V lost 5 bases and J 2 bases, leaving 8 bases between the germline ends. CDR3 length equals 13 residues. The CDR3 loop reads CASSRDPTDTQYF. The CDR3 region has the DNA TGTGCCAGCAGTCGTGACCCCACAGATACGCAGTATTTT.

The rearrangement links TRBV5-5 to TRBJ1-4; D may be TRBD1 (5 bases). V gave up 4 bases and J gave up 0 bases, with 10 bases separating them. The CDR3 totals 15 residues. CDR1 is SGHKS, CDR2 YYEKEE, per germline (reference sequence). The CDR3 sequence: CASSPAGPTNEKLFF. The CDR3 bases are TGTGCCAGCAGCCCCGCAGGGCCAACTAATGAAAAACTGTTTTTT.

This clonotype was seen ten or more times. The chain has TRBV10-3 and TRBJ1-1; D perhaps matches TRBD1 (6 bases). The germline V gene has CDR1 ENHRY and CDR2 SYGVKD. There are 14 residues in the CDR3. V lost 3 bases and J 1 base, leaving 9 bases between the germline ends. In DNA form, the CDR3 reads TGTGCCATCAGTGATGGACAGTCGAACACTGAAGCTTTCTTT. It codes for CAISDGQSNTEAFF.

This clonotype has at least ten counts. The genes are TRBV7-3 and TRBJ2-1, with 13 bases matching TRBD2. With V trimmed by 6 bases and J by 0 bases, 11 bases remained unmatched. The CDR3 has 19 residues. Germline V lookup: CDR1 SGHTA, CDR2 FQGTGA. The CDR3 is CASSPTSGRVPYSYNEQFF. In DNA form, the CDR3 reads TGTGCCAGCAGTCCTACTAGCGGGAGGGTCCCTTACTCCTACAATGAGCAGTTCTTC. Variable domain in full (rest from reference TRBV7-3 and TRBJ2-1): GAGVSQTPSNKVTEKGKYVELRCDPISGHTALYWYRQSLGQGPEFLIYFQGTGAADDSGLPNDRFFAVRPEGSVSTLKIQRTERGDSAVYLCASSPTSGRVPYSYNEQFFGPGTRLTVL.

The table lists this clonotype with many counts. V is TRBV20-1 and J is TRBJ2-7; 9 bases fit TRBD1. Germline V gene lookup returns CDR1 DFQATT and CDR2 SNEGSKA (reference sequence). The V and J ends lost 6 bases and 4 bases, in that order; junction bases with no gene match: 13. The CDR3 covers 15 residues. The CDR3 loop reads CSAKNMGQGKYEQYF. CDR3 in DNA: TGCAGTGCCAAAAACATGGGACAGGGAAAGTACGAGCAGTACTTC.

This clonotype was counted at least ten times. The V call is TRBV9, the J call TRBJ1-1; D call uncertain. This CDR3 is 14 amino acids long. V dropped 0 bases and J dropped 1 base, with 7 bases sitting between them. Germline-derived CDR1 and CDR2 are SGDLS and YYNGEE. For the CDR3, the DNA is TGTGCCAGCAGCGTAGGGCCGAAGAACACTGAAGCTTTCTTT. Its translation is CASSVGPKNTEAFF.

The table lists this clonotype with many counts. The V and J genes are TRBV9 and TRBJ2-4, with 13 bases lining up with TRBD2. There are 17 residues in the CDR3. The germline CDR1 and CDR2 sequences are SGDLS and YYNGEE. V shed 4 bases and J 1 base; nucleotides not matched to a gene: 5. The CDR3 bases are TGTGCCAGCAGCCCATTACTAGCGGGGGGGGCCAAAAACATTCAGTACTTC. This gives the protein CASSPLLAGGAKNIQYF.

This clonotype was seen ten or more times. V and J are TRBV7-2 and TRBJ2-1; 7 nucleotides line up with TRBD1. J gave up 4 bases and V 4 bases, and 7 bases lay outside the gene matches. Germline V gives CDR1 SGHTA, CDR2 FQGNSA. The CDR3 totals 15 residues. CDR3 in amino acids: CASSYGTVTYNEQFF. CDR3 DNA: TGTGCCAGCAGCTACGGGACAGTAACTTACAATGAGCAGTTCTTC.

This clonotype has a count of ten or more. The genes are TRBV3-1 and TRBJ2-1; D may correspond to TRBD1 or TRBD2 (6 bases each). CDR1 and CDR2 from the germline V gene are LGHDT and YNNKEL (reference sequence). Trimming removed 6 bases from V and 3 bases from J, with 12 bases in between. The CDR3 has 14 residues. Here the CDR3 reads CASRPRGLYNEQFF. As DNA, the CDR3 is TGTGCCAGCAGACCCCGGGGGCTCTACAATGAGCAGTTCTTC.

This clonotype was seen repeatedly, ten times or more. The V and J genes are TRBV6-2 or TRBV6-3 and TRBJ2-7; no firm D call. The V and J ends lost 2 bases and 4 bases respectively, with 9 bases between them. This CDR3 contains 13 residues. The V gene's germline CDR1 is MNHEY and CDR2 SVGEGT. The CDR3 loop reads CASSYARSYEQYV. As DNA, the CDR3 is TGTGCCAGCAGTTACGCCCGATCGTACGAGCAGTACGTC.

This clonotype was seen at least ten times. V is TRBV12-3 or TRBV12-4 and J is TRBJ2-4, with a possible D match to TRBD1 (5 bases). V shed 4 bases and J shed 3 bases, with 10 bases lying between them. The length of the CDR3 is 14 residues. In DNA, the CDR3 is TGTGCCAGCAGTTCCACAGGAAACAAAAACATTCAGTACTTC. Translating it yields CASSSTGNKNIQYF.

This chain connects TRBV28 to TRBJ2-3; TRBD1 or TRBD2 may be the D gene (6 bases each). Germline CDR1 and CDR2: MDHEN and SYDVKM. The V gene lost 4 bases and the J gene lost 3 bases, with 20 bases spanning the gap. The CDR3 loop spans 17 amino acids. The CDR3 DNA reads TGTGCCAGCAGTTCGAGTAGGGGGGCGAGATTTACAGATACGCAGTATTTT. Its protein product is CASSSSRGARFTDTQYF.

The chain uses TRBV11-2 and TRBJ2-7, with 9 bases fitting TRBD1. This CDR3 is 14 amino acids long. The V and J ends lost 2 bases and 4 bases, in that order; junction bases with no gene match: 3. The germline CDR1 and CDR2 sequences are SGHAT and FQNNGV. The CDR3 coding sequence is TGTGCCAGCAGCTTAAACAGGGGGCTATACGAGCAGTACGTC. Amino acid sequence: CASSLNRGLYEQYV.

This clonotype was picked up many times. The CDR3 DNA reads as TGTGCCAGCAGTCTGACGGGGGCAGTTAACTATGGCTACACCTTC. Residues: CASSLTGAVNYGYTF. V is TRBV28 and J is TRBJ1-2, with D possibly matching TRBD1 (6 bases). The CDR3 runs 15 residues. V was pared by 5 bases and J by 1 base, with 14 bases between. CDR1 and CDR2 (germline): MDHEN, SYDVKM.

There are many counts of this clonotype. The CDR3 spells CASSSQGALGTEAFF. In DNA form, the CDR3 reads TGTGCCAGTAGTAGCCAGGGTGCCCTTGGGACTGAAGCTTTCTTT. The chain employs TRBV19 and TRBJ1-1, with D tentatively TRBD1 (5 bases). The CDR3 is 15 residues long. The V end was cut by 4 bases, the J end by 5 bases, with 17 bases between. Per germline, CDR1 LNHDA and CDR2 SQIVND (reference sequence).

This clonotype came up a few times. The gene calls are TRBV2 and TRBJ2-7; D gene unclear. Trimming left V 6 bases short and J 0 bases short, with 6 bases between. The germline gives CDR1 SNHLY, CDR2 FYNNEI. The CDR3 is made up of 12 amino acids. The CDR3 loop is CASRADSYEQYV. CDR3 nucleotide sequence: TGTGCCAGCAGGGCAGACTCCTACGAGCAGTACGTC.

In its sample, this clonotype was seen many times. The rearrangement links TRBV4-1 to TRBJ2-1, with TRBD1 identical over 7 bases. The CDR3 sequence is 15 residues long. V dropped 0 bases and J dropped 5; count of bases not matched to a gene: 4. Germline V gene lookup returns CDR1 MGHRA and CDR2 YSYEKL. In nucleotides, the CDR3 is TGCGCCAGCAGCCAAGACGGGACAGAGAACAATGAGCAGTTCTTC. Its translation: CASSQDGTENNEQFF.